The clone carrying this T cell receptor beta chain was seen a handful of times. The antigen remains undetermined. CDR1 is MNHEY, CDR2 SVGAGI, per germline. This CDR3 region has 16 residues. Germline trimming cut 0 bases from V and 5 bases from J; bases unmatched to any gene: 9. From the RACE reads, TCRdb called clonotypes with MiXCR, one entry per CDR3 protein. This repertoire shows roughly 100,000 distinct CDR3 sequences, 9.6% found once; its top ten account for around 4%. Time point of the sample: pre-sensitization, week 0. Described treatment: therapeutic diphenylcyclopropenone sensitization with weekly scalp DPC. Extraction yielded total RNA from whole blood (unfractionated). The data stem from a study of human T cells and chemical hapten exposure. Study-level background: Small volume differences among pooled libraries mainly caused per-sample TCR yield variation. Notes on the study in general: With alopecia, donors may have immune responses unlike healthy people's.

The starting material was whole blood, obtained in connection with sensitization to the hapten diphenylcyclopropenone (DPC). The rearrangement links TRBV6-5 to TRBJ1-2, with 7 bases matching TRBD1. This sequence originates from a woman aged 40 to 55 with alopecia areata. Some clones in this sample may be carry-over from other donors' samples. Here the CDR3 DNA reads TGTGCCAGCAGTTACTCCTTTCAAGGGACAGATTATGGCTACACCTTC. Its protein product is CASSYSFQGTDYGYTF.